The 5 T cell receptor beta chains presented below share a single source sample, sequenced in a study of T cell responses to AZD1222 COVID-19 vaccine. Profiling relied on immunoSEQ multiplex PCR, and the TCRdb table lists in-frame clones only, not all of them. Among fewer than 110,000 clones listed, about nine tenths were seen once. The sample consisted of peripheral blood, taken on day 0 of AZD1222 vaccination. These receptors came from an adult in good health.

Here the CDR3 reads CASSLAVMNTEAFF. The CDR3 coding sequence is TGCGCCAGCAGCTTGGCGGTTATGAACACTGAAGCTTTCTTT. The rearrangement joins TRBV5-1 to TRBJ1-1; D ambiguous. Trimming took 0 bases from V and 0 from J, leaving 6 bases between them. CDR1 and CDR2 from the germline V gene are SGHRS and YFSETQ. The length of the CDR3 is 14 residues.

CDR3 nucleotides: TGTGCCAGCAGTTCTCCTGGCTATGGCTACACCTTC. Translation: CASSSPGYGYTF. The gene calls are TRBV28 and TRBJ1-2; D is uncertain. The CDR3 spans 12 residues. Trimming pared 4 bases from V and 4 bases from J, leaving 7 bases between. CDR1 MDHEN and CDR2 SYDVKM come from the germline V gene.

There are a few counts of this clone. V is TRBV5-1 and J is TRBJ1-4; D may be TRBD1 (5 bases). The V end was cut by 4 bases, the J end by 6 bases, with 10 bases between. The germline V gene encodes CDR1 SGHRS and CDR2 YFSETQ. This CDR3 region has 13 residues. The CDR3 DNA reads TGCGCCAGCAGCGGGGACGAAGATGAAAAACTGTTTTTT. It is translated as CASSGDEDEKLFF.

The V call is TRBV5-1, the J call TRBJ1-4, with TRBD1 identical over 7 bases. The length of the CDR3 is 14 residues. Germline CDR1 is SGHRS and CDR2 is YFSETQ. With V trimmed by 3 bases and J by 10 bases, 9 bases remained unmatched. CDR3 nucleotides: TGCGCCAGCAGCTCGACAGGGAGCGGAGCAAAACTGTTTTTT. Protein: CASSSTGSGAKLFF.

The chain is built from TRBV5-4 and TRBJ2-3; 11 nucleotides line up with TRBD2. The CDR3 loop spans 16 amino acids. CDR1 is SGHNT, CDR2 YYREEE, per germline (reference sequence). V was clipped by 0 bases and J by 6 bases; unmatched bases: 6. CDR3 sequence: CASSLESSGGMDTQYF. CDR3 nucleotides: TGTGCCAGCAGCTTGGAGTCTAGCGGGGGGATGGATACGCAGTATTTT. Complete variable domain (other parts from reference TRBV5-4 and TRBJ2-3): ETGVTQSPTHLIKTRGQQVTLRCSSQSGHNTVSWYQQALGQGPQFIFQYYREEENGRGNFPPRFSGLQFPNYSSELNVNALELDDSALYLCASSLESSGGMDTQYFGPGTRLTVL.